Listed below are T cell receptor beta chains from one sample, sequenced in a study of T-cell memory formation after mild COVID-19. TCRdb re-derived calls from the 5' RACE reads in MiXCR, one entry per CDR3 protein. The sample contains 150,000 to 200,000 distinct CDR3 sequences, 9.5% to 13% of which appear only once. Sample: PBMCs or a T cell subset sorted from them (not recorded which). These receptors all come from a man between 18 and 35 years old who had mild COVID-19 (a few samples of this study predate the infection). Cell type and time point are not known. CDR3s include the opening cysteine and the closing phenylalanine or tryptophan. D genes are given only for firm matches. Some rows mark clone size as missing; the rest say once, few, many or name a class of expanded clone.

V	size	J	D	CDR3	DNA
TRBV7-7	many	TRBJ2-5	NA	CASSLGGQLYQETQYF	TGTGCCAGCAGCTTAGGCGGACAGCTGTACCAAGAGACCCAGTACTTC
TRBV5-1	NA	TRBJ2-3	NA	CASSLVNTQYF	TGCGCCAGCAGCTTGGTAAATACGCAGTATTTT
TRBV3-1	many	TRBJ2-4	TRBD2	CASSRDGLAGRGNIQYF	TGTGCCAGCAGCCGAGATGGACTAGCGGGGAGGGGAAACATTCAGTACTTC
TRBV18	few	TRBJ1-2	NA	CASSPPAGESYTF	TGTGCCAGCTCACCACCGGCAGGGGAAAGCTACACCTTC
TRBV29-1	many	TRBJ1-2	NA	CSVEEEDYGYTF	TGCAGCGTTGAAGAGGAGGACTATGGCTACACCTTC
TRBV20-1	NA	TRBJ2-1	NA	CSANSPRSESNEQFF	TGCAGTGCTAACAGCCCCAGGTCGGAATCGAATGAGCAGTTCTTC
TRBV7-9	NA	TRBJ1-4	NA	CASSIDLTTNEKLFF	TGTGCCAGCAGCATCGATCTCACAACTAATGAAAAACTGTTTTTT
TRBV14	NA	TRBJ2-2	NA	CASSRPGTGAGTGELFF	TGTGCCAGCAGCCGACCCGGGACTGGAGCTGGAACCGGGGAGCTGTTTTTT
TRBV7-6	NA	TRBJ2-3	TRBD1	CASSLVGTGAVTDTQYF	TGTGCCAGCAGCTTAGTTGGGACAGGGGCTGTCACAGATACGCAGTATTTT
TRBV5-1	few	TRBJ2-1	TRBD2	CASSLTSGGAKAEQFF	TGCGCCAGCAGCTTGACTAGCGGGGGGGCTAAGGCCGAGCAGTTCTTC
TRBV10-3	few	TRBJ2-1	NA	CAIRRDFLEGDEQFF	TGTGCCATCAGAAGGGACTTCCTTGAGGGAGATGAGCAGTTCTTC
TRBV6-5	NA	TRBJ2-5	NA	CASRAGDETQYF	TGTGCCAGCAGAGCAGGGGACGAGACCCAGTACTTC
TRBV10-3	few	TRBJ2-5	TRBD1	CATHRDSHQETQYF	TGTGCCACCCACCGGGACAGTCACCAAGAGACCCAGTACTTC
TRBV4-2	few	TRBJ1-1	NA	CASSPTGTRNTEAFF	TGTGCCAGCAGCCCCACCGGGACAAGGAACACTGAAGCTTTCTTT
TRBV20-1	few	TRBJ2-1	TRBD2	CSASVAGGFDEQFF	TGCAGTGCTAGCGTAGCGGGGGGCTTCGATGAGCAGTTCTTC
TRBV29-1	many	TRBJ1-1	NA	CSVYREGTEAFF	TGCAGCGTATACAGGGAGGGCACTGAAGCTTTCTTT
TRBV2	many	TRBJ2-3	NA	CASSEQGIGTDTQYF	TGTGCCAGCAGTGAACAGGGAATAGGCACAGATACGCAGTATTTT
TRBV4-3	few	TRBJ1-2	NA	CASSQGPGVNYGYTF	TGCGCCAGCAGCCAAGGTCCGGGGGTAAACTATGGCTACACCTTC
TRBV12-3/TRBV12-4	few	TRBJ1-5	NA	CASSLGTFGNQPQHF	TGTGCCAGCAGTTTAGGAACTTTTGGCAATCAGCCCCAGCATTTT
TRBV7-2	NA	TRBJ1-1	NA	CASSPGGPRGAFF	TGTGCCAGCAGCCCGGGGGGGCCCCGAGGAGCTTTCTTT
TRBV27	NA	TRBJ1-5	NA	CASSLSWNVPQHF	TGTGCCAGCAGTTTATCCTGGAATGTGCCCCAGCATTTT
TRBV6-5	few	TRBJ1-1	NA	CASSYGPTPNTEAFF	TGTGCCAGCAGTTACGGTCCCACACCGAACACTGAAGCTTTCTTT
TRBV18	few	TRBJ1-1	NA	CASSQSEAAEAFF	TGTGCCAGCTCACAAAGCGAGGCAGCTGAAGCTTTCTTT
TRBV18	few	TRBJ2-7	TRBD1	CASSPGDRDHEQYF	TGTGCCAGCTCCCCGGGGGACAGGGACCACGAGCAGTACTTC
TRBV7-2	few	TRBJ2-5	NA	CASSLEVAGDQETQYF	TGTGCCAGCAGCTTAGAGGTGGCCGGGGACCAAGAGACCCAGTACTTC
TRBV7-3	few	TRBJ2-5	NA	CASSFGREETQYF	TGTGCCAGCAGCTTTGGCAGGGAAGAGACCCAGTACTTC
TRBV7-8	NA	TRBJ2-1	TRBD1	CASSKGAYEQFF	TGTGCCAGCAGCAAGGGGGCCTATGAGCAGTTCTTC
TRBV6-2/TRBV6-3	NA	TRBJ1-2	NA	CASSYPGAIYGYTF	TGTGCCAGCAGTTACCCTGGAGCTATCTATGGCTACACCTTC
TRBV4-3	NA	TRBJ1-1	NA	CASSPAGRATEAFF	TGCGCCAGCAGCCCGGCTGGGCGGGCCACTGAAGCTTTCTTT
TRBV6-2/TRBV6-3	once	TRBJ2-1	NA	CASSRAGYIPMDEQFF	TGTGCCAGCAGTAGGGCTGGATATATTCCTATGGATGAGCAGTTCTTC
TRBV2	few	TRBJ2-1	TRBD1	CASRRDRGFEQFF	TGTGCCAGCAGGAGGGACAGGGGGTTTGAGCAGTTCTTC
TRBV2	NA	TRBJ2-3	NA	CASSGQGTDTQYF	TGTGCCAGCAGTGGCCAGGGCACAGATACGCAGTATTTT
TRBV27	NA	TRBJ1-5	TRBD1	CASTPGTGGNQPQHF	TGTGCCAGCACACCGGGGACAGGGGGCAATCAGCCCCAGCATTTT
TRBV21-1	NA	TRBJ1-1	NA	CASSTDSYSESSDTEAFF	TGTGCCAGCAGCACTGATAGTTATTCTGAGAGTTCGGACACTGAAGCTTTCTTT
TRBV27	many	TRBJ1-1	NA	CASGASAEAFF	TGTGCCAGCGGCGCGTCCGCTGAAGCTTTCTTT
TRBV12-3/TRBV12-4	many	TRBJ2-3	TRBD2	CASSSPAGLTDTQYF	TGTGCCAGCAGTTCACCAGCGGGGCTAACAGATACGCAGTATTTT
TRBV7-6	many	TRBJ2-3	NA	CASSAYLDTQYF	TGTGCCAGCAGCGCCTACTTGGATACGCAGTATTTT
TRBV12-3/TRBV12-4	few	TRBJ2-1	TRBD1	CASSPRRGTDNNEQFF	TGTGCCAGCAGCCCCCGAAGGGGGACAGATAACAATGAGCAGTTCTTC
TRBV11-2	NA	TRBJ2-5	NA	CASSRLEGETQYF	TGTGCCAGCAGCCGACTTGAGGGGGAGACCCAGTACTTC
TRBV7-2	NA	TRBJ1-1	NA	CASSLAQVGDTEAFF	TGTGCCAGCAGCTTAGCCCAGGTGGGTGACACTGAAGCTTTCTTT
TRBV10-2	many	TRBJ2-5	TRBD2	CASRGGGAETQYF	TGCGCCAGCAGGGGCGGGGGGGCAGAGACCCAGTACTTC
TRBV5-6	NA	TRBJ1-1	NA	CASSRGADGGAFF	TGTGCCAGCAGCCGAGGGGCAGATGGTGGTGCTTTCTTT
TRBV5-4	NA	TRBJ1-6	TRBD1	CASSWDSNNSPLHF	TGTGCCAGCAGCTGGGACAGCAATAATTCACCCCTCCACTTT
TRBV11-2	many	TRBJ2-2	TRBD1	CASSSQGAGELFF	TGTGCCAGCAGCTCACAGGGGGCCGGGGAGCTGTTTTTT
TRBV7-2	many	TRBJ1-1	NA	CASRQDRSTEAFF	TGTGCCAGCAGACAGGATAGGAGTACTGAAGCTTTCTTT
TRBV6-2/TRBV6-3	NA	TRBJ2-5	NA	CASSHTGETQYF	TGTGCCAGCAGTCACACGGGAGAGACCCAGTACTTC
TRBV9	NA	TRBJ2-3	TRBD2	CASSVGGGLRTDTQYF	TGTGCCAGCAGCGTAGGGGGGGGACTTCGCACAGATACGCAGTATTTT
TRBV20-1	NA	TRBJ1-1	NA	CSARWVEAFF	TGCAGTGCTAGATGGGTTGAAGCTTTCTTT
TRBV18	NA	TRBJ1-2	NA	CASSLFRALRDIYGYTF	TGTGCCAGCTCACTCTTCCGGGCCCTTCGGGATATCTATGGCTACACCTTC
TRBV5-8	NA	TRBJ2-2	TRBD2	CASSFMRAASGDTGELFF	TGTGCCAGCAGCTTTATGAGGGCGGCTAGCGGGGACACCGGGGAGCTGTTTTTT
TRBV20-1	NA	TRBJ1-3	NA	CSAPYLVGSGNTIYF	TGCAGTGCGCCTTATTTGGTAGGGTCTGGAAACACCATATATTTT
TRBV5-8	few	TRBJ1-5	NA	CASSPRGLSNQPQHF	TGTGCCAGCAGCCCCAGGGGCCTCAGCAATCAGCCCCAGCATTTT
TRBV28	NA	TRBJ1-2	NA	CASSSRTANYGYTF	TGTGCCAGCAGTTCGCGGACGGCTAACTATGGCTACACCTTC
TRBV20-1	NA	TRBJ1-5	TRBD1	CSARDSRGNQPQHF	TGCAGTGCTAGAGATAGCAGGGGGAATCAGCCCCAGCATTTT
TRBV4-3	NA	TRBJ1-2	NA	CASSQGRANGYTF	TGCGCCAGCAGCCAGGGTCGGGCCAATGGCTACACCTTC
TRBV7-9	few	TRBJ1-6	TRBD1	CASSSQGANSPLHF	TGTGCCAGCAGCTCACAGGGGGCGAATTCACCCCTCCACTTT
TRBV6-2/TRBV6-3	NA	TRBJ2-2	TRBD2	CASRLGLAGGHTGELFF	TGTGCCAGCAGGCTCGGACTAGCGGGGGGGCACACCGGGGAGCTGTTTTTT